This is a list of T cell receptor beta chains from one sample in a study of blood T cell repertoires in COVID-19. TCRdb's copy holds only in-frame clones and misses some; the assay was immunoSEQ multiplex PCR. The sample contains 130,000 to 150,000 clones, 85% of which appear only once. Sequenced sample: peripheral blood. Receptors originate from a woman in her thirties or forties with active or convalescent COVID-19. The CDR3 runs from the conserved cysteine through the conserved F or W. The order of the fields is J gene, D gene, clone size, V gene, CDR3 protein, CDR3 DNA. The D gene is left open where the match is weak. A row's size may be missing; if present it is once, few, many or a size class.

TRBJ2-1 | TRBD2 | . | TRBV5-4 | CASSSSGSGGWSVQFF | TGTGCCAGCAGCTCGAGCGGCAGCGGGGGGTGGTCAGTGCAGTTCTTC
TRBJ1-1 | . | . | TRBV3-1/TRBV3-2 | CASSRGSGTVGTEAFF | TGTGCCAGCAGCCGAGGATCAGGGACTGTGGGGACTGAAGCTTTCTTT
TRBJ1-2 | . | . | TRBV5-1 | CASSFQSYGYTF | TGCGCCAGCAGCTTCCAATCCTATGGCTACACCTTC
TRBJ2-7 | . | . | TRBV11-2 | CASRSTSEGYEQYF | TGTGCCAGCAGGTCGACTAGTGAAGGGTACGAGCAGTACTTC
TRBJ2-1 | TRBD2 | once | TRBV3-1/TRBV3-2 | CASSPWTSGSRYNEQFF | TGTGCCAGCAGCCCGTGGACTAGCGGGAGTCGGTACAATGAGCAGTTCTTC
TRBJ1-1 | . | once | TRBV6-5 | CASSYPSAEAFF | TGTGCCAGCAGTTACCCCTCAGCTGAAGCTTTCTTT
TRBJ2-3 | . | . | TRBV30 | CAWVKGGSTDTQYF | TGTGCCTGGGTAAAGGGGGGGAGCACAGATACGCAGTATTTT
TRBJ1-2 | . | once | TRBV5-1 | CASSLNQRYGYTF | TGCGCCAGCAGCTTGAACCAGCGCTATGGCTACACCTTC
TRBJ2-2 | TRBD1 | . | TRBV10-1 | CASSDATGGTGELFF | TGCGCCAGCAGTGATGCTACAGGGGGGACCGGGGAGCTGTTTTTT
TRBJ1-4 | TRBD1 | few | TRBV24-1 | CATSDGGQGNEKLFF | TGTGCCACCAGTGACGGGGGACAGGGTAATGAAAAACTGTTTTTT
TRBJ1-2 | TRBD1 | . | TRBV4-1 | CASSRAGGLDYGYTF | TGCGCCAGCAGCCGTGCAGGGGGCTTGGACTATGGCTACACCTTC
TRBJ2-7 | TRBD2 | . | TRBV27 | CASSFFVPMTGTSTYEQYF | TGTGCCAGCAGTTTTTTTGTCCCGATGACCGGGACTAGCACTTACGAGCAGTACTTC
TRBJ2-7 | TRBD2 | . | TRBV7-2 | CASTLTVAGHNEQYF | TGTGCCAGCACCTTAACGGTAGCGGGACACAACGAGCAGTACTTC
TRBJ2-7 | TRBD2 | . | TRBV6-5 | CASSYALAGYYEQYF | TGTGCCAGCAGTTACGCGCTAGCGGGATACTACGAGCAGTACTTC
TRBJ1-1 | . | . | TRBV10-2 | CASSEPRNTEAFF | TGCGCCAGCAGTGAGCCGAGGAACACTGAAGCTTTCTTT
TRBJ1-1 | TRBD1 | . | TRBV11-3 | CASSPGGSNTEAFF | TGTGCCAGCAGCCCAGGGGGATCGAACACTGAAGCTTTCTTT
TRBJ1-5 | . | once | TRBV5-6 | CASSLWGGRNQPQHF | TGTGCCAGCAGCTTGTGGGGGGGGCGCAATCAGCCCCAGCATTTT
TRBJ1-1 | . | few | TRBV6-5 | CASTLRPRDTEAFF | TGTGCCAGCACCCTCCGCCCGCGGGACACTGAAGCTTTCTTT
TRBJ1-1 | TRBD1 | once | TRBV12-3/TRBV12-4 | CASGGQPNTEAFF | TGTGCCAGCGGGGGACAGCCGAACACTGAAGCTTTCTTT
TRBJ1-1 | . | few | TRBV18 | CASSPQTDNTEAFF | TGTGCCAGCTCTCCCCAGACAGATAACACTGAAGCTTTCTTT
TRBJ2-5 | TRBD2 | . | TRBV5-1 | CASSLASGGQETQYF | TGCGCCAGCAGCTTGGCCTCGGGGGGGCAAGAGACCCAGTACTTC
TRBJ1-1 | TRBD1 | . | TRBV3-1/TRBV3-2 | CASSPSGTGGSDTEAFF | TGTGCCAGCAGCCCATCCGGGACAGGGGGCTCTGACACTGAAGCTTTCTTT
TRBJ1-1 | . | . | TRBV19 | CASTQVGGAPNTEAFF | TGTGCCAGTACCCAGGTAGGGGGGGCTCCCAACACTGAAGCTTTCTTT
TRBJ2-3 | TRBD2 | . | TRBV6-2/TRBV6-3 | CASSSYPTSIGRTQYF | TGTGCCAGCAGCTCGTATCCGACTAGCATAGGTAGGACGCAGTATTTT
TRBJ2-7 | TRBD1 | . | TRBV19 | CASSPGTGGYEQYF | TGTGCCAGTAGTCCCGGGACAGGGGGCTACGAGCAGTACTTC
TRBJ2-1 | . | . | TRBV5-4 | CASSGVAGARNEQFF | TGTGCCAGCAGTGGGGTGGCGGGGGCTAGGAATGAGCAGTTCTTC
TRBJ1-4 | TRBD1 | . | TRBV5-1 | CASSRTGGRNEKLFF | TGCGCCAGCAGCCGGACAGGGGGCCGAAATGAAAAACTGTTTTTT
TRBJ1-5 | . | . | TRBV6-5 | CASSYAAGSNQPQHF | TGTGCCAGCAGTTACGCGGCAGGGAGCAATCAGCCCCAGCATTTT
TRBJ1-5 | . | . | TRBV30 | CAWSRGGLGQPQHF | TGTGCCTGGAGTAGGGGGGGGTTGGGTCAGCCCCAGCATTTT
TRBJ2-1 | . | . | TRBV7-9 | CASSSHNNEQFF | TGTGCCAGCAGCTCACACAACAATGAGCAGTTCTTC
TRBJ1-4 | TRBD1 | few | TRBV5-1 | CASSGTGTEKLFF | TGCGCCAGCAGCGGGACAGGGACTGAAAAACTGTTTTTT
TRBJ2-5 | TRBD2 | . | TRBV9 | CASSARGNGGETQYF | TGTGCCAGCAGCGCCCGAGGTAACGGGGGGGAGACCCAGTACTTC
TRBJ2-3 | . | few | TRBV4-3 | CASSQDVRTDTQYF | TGCGCCAGCAGCCAAGACGTCAGAACAGATACGCAGTATTTT
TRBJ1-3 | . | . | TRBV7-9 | CANSLSGNTIYF | TGTGCCAACTCGCTTTCCGGAAACACCATATATTTT
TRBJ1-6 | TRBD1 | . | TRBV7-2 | CASSLNVNRGNSPLHF | TGTGCCAGCAGCTTAAATGTTAACAGGGGAAATTCACCCCTCCACTTT